These 6 T cell receptor beta chains share one sample of origin, sequenced in a study of blood T cell repertoires in COVID-19. This table comes from immunoSEQ multiplex PCR, and its TCRdb copy is limited to in-frame clones, with some not included. The table includes around 250,000 clones, roughly 86% detected once. The sequencing input was peripheral blood. The receptor source for this set is an elderly man with acute or convalescent COVID-19.

This clone has just a few counts. The J gene is TRBJ1-2, the V gene TRBV19; D is unclear. Trimming shortened V by 3 bases and J by 4 bases, and 9 bases separated the two germline ends. Germline V lookup: CDR1 LNHDA, CDR2 SQIVND (reference sequence). CDR3 length: 13 amino acids. The CDR3 bases are TGTGCCAGTAGTATGGCGGGGATCTATGGCTACACCTTC. It yields the protein CASSMAGIYGYTF.

The chain links TRBV7-6 to TRBJ2-3, with 10 bases lining up with TRBD2. The junction had 3 bases not matched to a gene; V was cut back by 1 base and J by 2 bases. The CDR3 totals 16 residues. Germline values: CDR1 SGHVS, CDR2 FNYEAQ. CDR3 amino acids: CASSLVSGGITDTQYF. Here the CDR3 DNA reads TGTGCCAGCAGCTTAGTTAGCGGGGGGATCACAGATACGCAGTATTTT.

The chain has TRBV5-1 and TRBJ1-1; 8 bases agree with TRBD1. CDR1 is SGHRS, CDR2 YFSETQ, per germline. There are 16 residues in the CDR3. V lost 4 bases to trimming and J lost 1 base; unmatched junction nucleotides: 9. The CDR3 region is CASSQRTGRANTEAFF. DNA of the CDR3: TGCGCCAGCAGCCAACGGACAGGGCGAGCGAACACTGAAGCTTTCTTT.

This sequence joins TRBV5-1 and TRBJ2-5; weak D call: TRBD2 (7 bases). CDR3 size: 15 residues. Germline values: CDR1 SGHRS, CDR2 YFSETQ. V was trimmed by 6 bases and J by 5 bases, leaving 20 bases between them. CDR3 residues: CASTRGRGATETQYF. In DNA form, the CDR3 reads TGCGCCAGCACCCGAGGGAGGGGGGCCACGGAGACCCAGTACTTC.

This CDR3 is CASSSSGESIYF. CDR3 coding DNA: TGTGCCAGCAGTTCTTCAGGGGAATCCATATATTTT. This chain joins TRBV6-5 and TRBJ1-3; a possible D gene is TRBD1 (6 bases). V lost 4 bases to trimming and J lost 11 bases, with 12 bases between them. The CDR3 sequence is 12 residues long. Germline-derived CDR1 and CDR2 are MNHEY and SVGAGI.

The chain carries TRBV29-1 and TRBJ2-3; weak D call: TRBD2 (5 bases). Germline V gene lookup returns CDR1 SQVTM and CDR2 ANQGSEA. Trimming removed 2 bases at V and 5 bases at J, with 8 bases between. The CDR3 runs to 12 residues. CDR3 loop: CSVETGLDTQYF. The CDR3 region has the DNA TGCAGCGTTGAAACGGGGTTAGATACGCAGTATTTT.